The clone carrying this T cell receptor beta chain has a handful of counts. Its antigen is still unknown. These data belong to a study of T-cell memory formation after mild COVID-19. The study's findings and limits: Certain responding clones were present in pre-infection memory, suggesting participation of cross-reactive memory.

This CDR3 comprises 15 residues. The germline V gene encodes CDR1 SGHDT and CDR2 YYEEEE. The V and J ends lost 4 bases and 10 bases respectively, with 20 bases between them. TCRdb redid the calling of the 5' RACE reads with MiXCR, one entry per CDR3 protein. The sample yields 150,000 to 200,000 distinct CDR3 sequences, under 20% seen once. The sequence derives from an adult woman who had mild COVID-19 (a few samples of this study predate the infection). Cell type and time point are not known. Sequenced material: PBMCs or a T cell subset sorted from them (not recorded which). The chain recombines TRBV5-6 with TRBJ1-4; TRBD1 is a possible D gene (6 bases). The CDR3 DNA is TGTGCCAGCAGCCTGAGGACAGCCCGGGGGGGAAAACTGTTTTTT. This translates into CASSLRTARGGKLFF.